The 20 T cell receptor beta chains below all came from one sample that was sequenced in a study of Ad26.COV2.S vaccination and SARS-CoV-2 variants (dated by TCRdb to about 2021). Receptor amplification or capture employed the immunoSEQ multiplex PCR assay. TCRdb mirrors the immuneACCESS table, restricted to in-frame sequences. Some clones are absent from its copies; in checked studies, under half trace to an unresolved V gene, and the reason for the others is unknown. The sample table records a few hundred thousand clones; around 82% of these occur just once. Of the sample, approximately 7.8% is held by the ten largest clones. The treatment or condition label for this specimen denotes: some 19 received Ad26.COV2.S at low or high dose, single or two shots; about 5 received placebo; per-sample allocation not given. Repertoires of vaccine and placebo recipients were sequenced from samples taken on day 63 after the first injection.

This specimen consisted of peripheral blood, obtained in a trial of Ad26.COV2.S vaccine versus placebo. Receptor source: a person between 18 and 59 years old who received the Ad26.COV2.S COVID-19 vaccine or a placebo.

Only one count was recorded for this clone. Other DNA sequences from this sample encode an identical CDR3 as well. The J gene is TRBJ1-1, the V gene TRBV3-1 (or the pseudogene TRBV3-2), with D maybe TRBD1 (5 bases). The CDR3 is made up of 13 amino acids. Germline CDR1 is LGHDT and CDR2 is YNNKEL (reference sequence). The germline V and J ends were trimmed by 1 base and 4 bases, with 7 bases remaining between them. The CDR3 coding sequence is TGTGCCAGCAGCCAAGGGGGCGGCACTGAAGCTTTCTTT. Amino acids: CASSQGGGTEAFF.

The chain is built from TRBV7-3 and TRBJ1-1, with a weak D call TRBD1 (5 bases). The V end was cut by 1 base, the J end by 11 bases, with 14 bases between. The CDR3 is 13 amino acids. Germline V gene sequence: CDR1 SGHTA, CDR2 FQGTGA. The CDR3 sequence is CASSLMKQEKAFF. The CDR3 DNA is TGTGCCAGCAGCTTAATGAAACAGGAGAAGGCTTTCTTT.

J is TRBJ2-2 and V is TRBV11-2; TRBD2 matches at 7 bases. Germline V gives CDR1 SGHAT, CDR2 FQNNGV. V lost 6 bases, J lost 6 bases, and 10 bases stayed unmatched. The CDR3 extends over 15 amino acids. CDR3 sequence (DNA): TGTGCCAGCAGATCTCTAGCGGAGCTGCCCGGGGAGCTGTTTTTT. Translating gives CASRSLAELPGELFF.

The chain employs TRBV5-8 and TRBJ2-1; TRBD2 is a possible D gene (6 bases). Looked up from germline, CDR1 is SGHTS and CDR2 is YDEGEE. The CDR3 is 18 amino acids. V lost 6 bases to trimming and J lost 0 bases, with 22 bases between them. The CDR3 protein is CASTRLILRGSSYNEQFF. Here the CDR3 DNA reads TGTGCCAGCACCCGTTTGATATTACGGGGGAGCTCCTACAATGAGCAGTTCTTC. Filled out from reference TRBV5-8 and TRBJ2-1, the complete variable domain reads EAGVTQSPTHLIKTRGQQATLRCSPISGHTSVYWYQQALGLGLQFLLWYDEGEERNRGNFPPRFSGRQFPNYSSELNVNALELEDSALYLCASTRLILRGSSYNEQFFGPGTRLTVL.

The rearrangement links TRBV5-4 to TRBJ2-7, with D maybe TRBD2 (6 bases). The CDR3 has 14 amino acids. Trimming stripped 3 bases from V and 2 bases from J, with 12 bases between. Germline CDR1 and CDR2: SGHNT and YYREEE (reference sequence). The CDR3 DNA sequence: TGTGCCAGCAGCTCGGGACTTACAACCTACGAGCAGTACTTC. Residues: CASSSGLTTYEQYF.

This clone showed up just a few times. Different DNA sequences within this sample yield the same CDR3. V is TRBV6-5 and J is TRBJ2-1; D unresolved. The CDR3 spans 16 residues. Germline CDR1 MNHEY, CDR2 SVGAGI. Trimming pared 0 bases from V and 0 bases from J, leaving 9 bases between. The CDR3: CASSYSVGSSYNEQFF. CDR3 DNA: TGTGCCAGCAGTTACTCCGTGGGTAGCTCCTACAATGAGCAGTTCTTC.

This clone appeared once. CDR3 amino acids: CASGPLLYNEQFF. The DNA for the CDR3 is TGTGCTAGTGGCCCCCTCCTCTACAATGAGCAGTTCTTC. This chain links TRBV12-5 with TRBJ2-1; D is undetermined. The CDR3 has 13 residues. Germline V gives CDR1 LGHNT, CDR2 FRNRAP. V lost 6 bases to trimming and J lost 3 bases, with 9 bases between them.

The chain recombines TRBV29-1 with TRBJ2-2; D not resolved. The V end lost 4 bases, the J end lost 1 base, and 7 bases lay between the germline ends. The CDR3 loop spans 13 amino acids. Germline values: CDR1 SQVTM, CDR2 ANQGSEA. The CDR3 region is CSVGIKNTGELFF. CDR3 in DNA: TGCAGCGTTGGCATTAAGAACACCGGGGAGCTGTTTTTT.

This chain connects TRBV11-3 to TRBJ1-1; TRBD1 might be the D (6 bases). Germline loops: CDR1 SGHNT, CDR2 YENEEA. This CDR3 has 13 amino acids. V lost 5 bases to trimming and J lost 5 bases, with 12 bases between them. Written as DNA, the CDR3 is TGTGCCAGCAGCGCACAGGGAGTTACTGAAGCTTTCTTT. It translates to CASSAQGVTEAFF.

V is TRBV11-3 and J is TRBJ2-5, with D possibly matching TRBD1 (6 bases). Per germline, CDR1 SGHNT and CDR2 YENEEA. The ends were cut back, 1 base at V and 6 bases at J, with 18 bases in the middle. This CDR3 region has 16 residues. CDR3 amino acids: CASSLGAKGEGQTQYF. In DNA form, the CDR3 reads TGTGCCAGCAGCTTAGGAGCCAAGGGGGAAGGGCAGACCCAGTACTTC. The full variable domain, with the rest looked up from reference TRBV11-3 and TRBJ2-5, is EAGVVQSPRYKIIEKKQPVAFWCNPISGHNTLYWYLQNLGQGPELLIRYENEEAVDDSQLPKDRFSAERLKGVDSTLKIQPAELGDSAVYLCASSLGAKGEGQTQYFGPGTRLLVL.

The chain couples TRBV5-1 to TRBJ1-1, with a tentative D call TRBD1 (5 bases). This CDR3 contains 14 residues. V shed 1 base and J shed 11 bases, with 18 bases lying between them. Per the germline V gene, CDR1 is SGHRS and CDR2 is YFSETQ. CDR3 sequence reads: CASSLRSTRGDAFF. As DNA, the CDR3 is TGCGCCAGCAGCTTGCGTTCAACCCGGGGGGATGCTTTCTTT.

The J gene is TRBJ2-1, the V gene TRBV6-1; no firm D call. Germline CDR1 and CDR2: MNHNS and SASEGT. This CDR3 is built from 11 residues. V was clipped by 6 bases and J by 3 bases, with 3 bases between them. CDR3 DNA: TGTGCCAGCAGGCACTACAATGAGCAGTTCTTC. Protein: CASRHYNEQFF.

The genes are TRBV7-9 and TRBJ2-5, with a tentative D call TRBD2 (6 bases). The CDR3 consists of 13 residues. Germline V lookup: CDR1 SEHNR, CDR2 FQNEAQ (reference sequence). The CDR3 loop is CVPDGTLQETQYF. The DNA for the CDR3 is TGTGTTCCCGATGGGACTCTACAAGAGACCCAGTACTTC.

This sequence joins TRBV6-6 and TRBJ2-7; perhaps TRBD2 as D (5 bases). This CDR3 has 13 residues. The germline V gene encodes CDR1 MNHNY and CDR2 SVGAGI (reference sequence). V shed 8 bases and J shed 2 bases, with 13 bases lying between them. This chain's CDR3 is CASCRDTAYEQYF. CDR3 coding DNA: TGTGCCAGCTGCCGGGATACGGCCTACGAGCAGTACTTC.

This chain links TRBV11-2 with TRBJ2-2, with D possibly being TRBD2 (5 bases). CDR1 and CDR2 (germline): SGHAT, FQNNGV. V lost 3 bases and J lost 0, with 8 bases in between. CDR3 length: 15 residues. CDR3 sequence reads: CASSFERTNTGELFF. For the CDR3, the DNA is TGTGCCAGCAGCTTCGAGCGGACGAACACCGGGGAGCTGTTTTTT. The variable domain in full, with the rest retrieved from reference TRBV11-2 and TRBJ2-2, is EAGVAQSPRYKIIEKRQSVAFWCNPISGHATLYWYQQILGQGPKLLIQFQNNGVVDDSQLPKDRFSAERLKGVDSTLKIQPAKLEDSAVYLCASSFERTNTGELFFGEGSRLTVL.

CDR3 in amino acids: CASSRSGQGHYGYTF. The CDR3 nucleotides are TGTGCCAGCAGCCGATCCGGACAGGGCCACTATGGCTACACCTTC. The rearrangement uses TRBV7-9 and TRBJ1-2, with 8 bases matching TRBD1. V lost 5 bases and J lost 3; bases outside the gene matches: 8. The germline V gene has CDR1 SEHNR and CDR2 FQNEAQ (reference sequence). The CDR3 extends over 15 amino acids.

The chain combines TRBV11-3 with TRBJ1-6; no definite D call. Germline CDR1 reads SGHNT; CDR2 reads YENEEA. This CDR3 has 16 residues. Trimming removed 4 bases at V and 6 bases at J, with 16 bases between. The CDR3 DNA is TGTGCCAGCAGCTCTTGGGTCGGGGAGCCTAATTCACCCCTCCACTTT. It is translated as CASSSWVGEPNSPLHF.

This clone came up a few times. The CDR3 DNA sequence: TGTGCCAGCGGGGGCAGTCTCATAGGGACTGAAGCTTTCTTT. Its translation is CASGGSLIGTEAFF. This rearrangement joins TRBV9 to TRBJ1-1, with a weak D call TRBD1 (6 bases). CDR1 is SGDLS and CDR2 is YYNGEE in the germline V gene. The CDR3 loop spans 14 amino acids. Trimming took 7 bases from V and 5 from J, leaving 18 bases between them.

The chain uses TRBV6-2 or TRBV6-3 and TRBJ1-2; D unresolved. V dropped 0 bases and J dropped 4 bases, with 9 bases sitting between them. Germline assignment: CDR1 MNHEY and CDR2 SVGEGT. CDR3 size: 14 residues. In nucleotides, the CDR3 is TGTGCCAGCAGTTACTCGCCGTTGGCCTATGGCTACACCTTC. Protein: CASSYSPLAYGYTF.

This chain uses TRBV18 with TRBJ2-1; TRBD2 agrees at 12 bases. The CDR3 totals 17 residues. Germline CDR1 KGHSH, CDR2 LQKENI. V dropped 3 bases and J dropped 3; count of bases not matched to a gene: 6. Here the CDR3 DNA reads TGTGCCAGCTCACCGAGACTAGCGGGAGTGAACTACAATGAGCAGTTCTTC. Protein sequence: CASSPRLAGVNYNEQFF.